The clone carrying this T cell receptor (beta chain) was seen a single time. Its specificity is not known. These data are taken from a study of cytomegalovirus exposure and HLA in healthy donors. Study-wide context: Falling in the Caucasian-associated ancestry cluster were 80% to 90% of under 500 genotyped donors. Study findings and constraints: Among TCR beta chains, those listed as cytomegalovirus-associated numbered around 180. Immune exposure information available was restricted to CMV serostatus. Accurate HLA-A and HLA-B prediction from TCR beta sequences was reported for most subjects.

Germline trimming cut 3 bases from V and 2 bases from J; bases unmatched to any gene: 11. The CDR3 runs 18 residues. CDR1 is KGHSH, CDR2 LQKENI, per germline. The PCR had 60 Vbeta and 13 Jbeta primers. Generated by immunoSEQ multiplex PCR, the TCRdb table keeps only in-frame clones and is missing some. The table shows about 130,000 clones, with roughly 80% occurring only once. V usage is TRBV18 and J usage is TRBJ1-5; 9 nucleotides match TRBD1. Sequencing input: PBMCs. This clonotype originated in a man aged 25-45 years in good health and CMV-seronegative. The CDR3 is CASSPRGQGGIGNQPQHF. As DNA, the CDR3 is TGTGCCAGCTCACCCCGGGGACAGGGCGGGATTGGCAATCAGCCCCAGCATTTT. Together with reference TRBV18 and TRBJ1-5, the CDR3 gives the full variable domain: NAGVMQNPRHLVRRRGQEARLRCSPMKGHSHVYWYRQLPEEGLKFMVYLQKENIIDESGMPKERFSAEFPKEGPSILRIQQVVRGDSAAYFCASSPRGQGGIGNQPQHFGDGTRLSIL.